This TCR beta chain derives from a study of T cells expressing NK-cell markers. The overall study: It was sorted CD3+CD56-NKG2C+, CD3+CD56+NKG2C- and CD3+CD56+NKG2C+ T cells that provided the TCR beta repertoires. The authors sequenced eight donors, of whom seven were HCMV-seropositive and one was seronegative.

5'RACE template switching with UMIs generated TCR beta cDNA. TCRdb reanalyzed the 5' RACE reads and collapses them to one entry per CDR3 protein, without DNA. Recorded here are roughly 420,000 distinct CDR3 sequences; the top ten clones represent 6% to 9.5%. From germline, CDR1 is LNHDA and CDR2 SQIVND (reference sequence). The CDR3 spans 15 residues. This receptor was obtained from a woman between 18 and 69 years old in good health. The chain has TRBV19 and TRBJ2-7; TCRdb outputs TRBD1, but without DNA this stays unchecked. Sequencing was carried out using blood T cells: a sorted CD56 or NKG2C T cell subset, CD4+ or CD8+ T cells, or bulk PBMC T cells (not recorded which). CDR3 protein: CASTRTAETSYEQYF.